What follows are 13 T cell receptor beta chains derived from one specimen sequenced in a study of T cells after yellow fever vaccination (dated by TCRdb to about 2019). The treatment or condition label of this sample denotes: live attenuated yellow fever vaccine strain. Preparation of the library involved 5' RACE. The instrument given in TCRdb is Illumina NovaSeq 6000. The public reads were reanalyzed by TCRdb: fastp trimming at Q25, MiXCR alignment, in-frame beta chains only. For every CDR3 protein sequence, its rows merge into one entry that carries the most common genes and DNA. For this sample the table gives about 130,000 distinct CDR3 sequences, of which around 9.8% were detected only once. 40% of the sample lies in the top ten. The sample here was CD8+ T cells sorted from PBMCs, taken on the day of the yellow fever booster vaccination. The receptors come from a man younger than 35 who received the YFV17D yellow fever vaccine.

This clonotype was detected many times. The V gene is TRBV6-5, the J gene TRBJ1-1, with no clear D. V was clipped by 6 bases and J by 2 bases, with 13 bases between them. Germline lookup yields CDR1 MNHEY and CDR2 SVGAGI. The CDR3 is made up of 14 amino acids. The CDR3 DNA reads TGTGCCAGCAGATCCTTTGGCGGAAACACTGAAGCTTTCTTT. As protein: CASRSFGGNTEAFF.

This clonotype turned up a few times. This rearrangement joins TRBV12-3 or TRBV12-4 to TRBJ1-2; 7 bases align to TRBD1. Losses at the gene ends were 6 bases for V and 4 bases for J; bases not matched to a gene: 11. There are 15 residues in the CDR3. The CDR3 nucleotides read TGTGCCAGCAGGAGGGGGCCAGGGGGGGTCTATGGCTACACCTTC. It specifies CASRRGPGGVYGYTF.

This clonotype showed up just a few times. This sequence joins TRBV9 and TRBJ1-2, with TRBD1 matching over 7 bases. The germline V gene has CDR1 SGDLS and CDR2 YYNGEE. The CDR3 consists of 15 residues. V shed 4 bases, J shed 1 base, and the junction held 7 bases outside the gene matches. The CDR3: CASSSTTGINYGYTF. CDR3 coding DNA: TGTGCCAGCAGCTCCACGACAGGGATTAACTATGGCTACACCTTC.

The genes are TRBV28 and TRBJ2-3; D is unresolved. Germline V gene data show CDR1 as MDHEN and CDR2 as SYDVKM. This CDR3 is built from 15 residues. V lost 5 bases to trimming and J lost 0 bases, with 12 bases between them. For the CDR3, the DNA is TGTGCCAGCAGTCCTGCGCTCCCCAGCACAGATACGCAGTATTTT. It yields the protein CASSPALPSTDTQYF.

This sequence joins TRBV19 and TRBJ1-2, with 8 bases fitting TRBD1. Germline CDR1 is LNHDA and CDR2 is SQIVND (reference sequence). This CDR3 spans 13 amino acids. V shed 7 bases and J 8 bases; nucleotides not matched to a gene: 9. CDR3 nucleotides: TGTGCCAGTACCCCGCAGGGGGCGGTGGGCTACACCTTC. Protein product: CASTPQGAVGYTF.

This clonotype was observed a handful of times. The V and J genes are TRBV25-1 and TRBJ2-7, with 7 nucleotides matching TRBD1. This CDR3 contains 14 residues. CDR1 MGHDK and CDR2 SYGVNS come from the germline V gene. The trim removed 5 bases at V and 2 bases at J, leaving 6 bases unmatched. The CDR3 DNA follows: TGTGCCAGCAGTTTTACAGGGGACACCTACGAGCAGTACTTC. Translated, it gives CASSFTGDTYEQYF.

The chain employs TRBV24-1 and TRBJ2-3; D not resolved. There are 14 residues in the CDR3. The V and J ends lost 6 bases and 5 bases respectively, with 14 bases between them. Germline V CDR1 and CDR2: KGHDR, SFDVKD. CDR3 sequence: CATSSSGSGDTQYF. CDR3 bases: TGTGCCACCAGTTCATCTGGATCGGGAGATACGCAGTATTTT.

The chain is built from TRBV7-2 and TRBJ2-1; TRBD2 matches at 8 bases. In germline, CDR1 is SGHTA, CDR2 FQGNSA. The CDR3 consists of 21 residues. Unmatched junction bases numbered 17, after V lost 1 base and J lost 0 bases. This CDR3 reads CASSLDRTSQKYPSSYNEQFF. DNA of the CDR3: TGTGCCAGCAGCTTAGACCGGACTAGCCAAAAGTACCCTAGCTCCTACAATGAGCAGTTCTTC.

The V call is TRBV3-1, the J call TRBJ2-2; D is unresolved. Trimming cost V 0 bases and J 3 bases, with 5 bases left between them. CDR1 is LGHDT, CDR2 YNNKEL, per germline (reference sequence). This CDR3 comprises 14 residues. In nucleotides, the CDR3 is TGTGCCAGCAGCCAAGACAGCGACACCGGGGAGCTGTTTTTT. It is translated as CASSQDSDTGELFF.

This clonotype turned up a few times. The V gene is TRBV27, the J gene TRBJ2-3; weak D call: TRBD1 (5 bases). The CDR3 consists of 15 residues. Looked up from germline, CDR1 is MNHEY and CDR2 is SMNVEV (reference sequence). Trimming took off 0 bases at V and 5 bases at J, with 12 bases between the two ends. CDR3 protein: CASSLSRRDGDTQYF. CDR3 DNA: TGTGCCAGCAGTTTATCCCGCAGGGATGGAGATACGCAGTATTTT.

The CDR3 DNA reads TGTGCCAGCAGTGCCCTTAGCGGGGCAGATACGCAGTATTTT. Translating gives CASSALSGADTQYF. The chain couples TRBV6-1 to TRBJ2-3, with 8 bases that match TRBD2. The CDR3 extends over 14 amino acids. Germline trimming cut 4 bases from V and 4 bases from J; bases unmatched to any gene: 4. CDR1 is MNHNS and CDR2 is SASEGT in the germline V gene.

This clonotype has at least ten counts. This rearrangement joins TRBV29-1 to TRBJ2-7; D gene ambiguous. The CDR3 is 11 residues long. V was pared by 2 bases and J by 4 bases, with 6 bases between. CDR1 and CDR2 from the germline V gene are SQVTM and ANQGSEA. CDR3 in amino acids: CSVESGYEQYF. The CDR3, as DNA: TGCAGCGTTGAAAGTGGTTACGAGCAGTACTTC.

Only a few counts were recorded for this clonotype. The rearrangement uses TRBV19 and TRBJ1-1; D gene ambiguous. This CDR3 has 12 residues. Germline CDR1 is LNHDA and CDR2 is SQIVND (reference sequence). The V end lost 4 bases, the J end lost 4 bases, and 7 bases lay between the germline ends. In nucleotides, the CDR3 is TGTGCCAGTAGTAACGGGATCACTGAAGCTTTCTTT. Encoded protein: CASSNGITEAFF.